Included here is one T cell receptor (beta chain) sequence, with context. No antigen is known for it. The data belong to a study of cytomegalovirus exposure and HLA in healthy donors. The study's findings and limits: Several of the most significant clusters were apparently associated with common viral pathogens in a later analysis. High sensitivity and specificity were reportedly achieved when the classifier diagnosed cytomegalovirus status.

Each donor's status was that of a healthy bone marrow donor. Per germline, CDR1 SGHVS and CDR2 FNYEAQ. The CDR3 runs to 15 residues. The germline V and J ends were trimmed by 5 bases and 1 base, with 9 bases remaining between them. Use of 60 Vbeta and 13 Jbeta primers characterized the PCR. The assay was immunoSEQ multiplex PCR, and TCRdb's table has in-frame clones only and misses some. The sample has about 180,000 clones; over 60% are singletons. Specimen: PBMCs. The chain couples TRBV7-6 to TRBJ2-6; D remains ambiguous. This receptor was taken from a man younger than 35 in good health and CMV-seronegative. The DNA of the CDR3 is TGTGCCAGCAGCGTTCTGTCTTCTGGGGCCAACGTCCTGACTTTC. This encodes CASSVLSSGANVLTF. Using reference TRBV7-6 and TRBJ2-6 for the parts outside the CDR3, the full variable domain is GAGVSQSPRYKVTKRGQDVALRCDPISGHVSLYWYRQALGQGPEFLTYFNYEAQQDKSGLPNDRFSAERPEGSISTLTIQRTEQRDSAMYRCASSVLSSGANVLTFGAGSRLTVL.